This TCR beta chain originates from a study of tumor and adjacent non-tumor tissue in lung cancer. Study-level information: Histology: about 13 adenocarcinoma, a couple of squamous cell carcinoma, 1 small cell lung cancer. Aged 31 to 76 years, patients included roughly eleven men and roughly five women with stage I to III disease. Samples averaged approximately 4.2 million productive TCRbeta reads each.

A modified ARM-PCR protocol with three rounds of nested PCR amplified TCRbeta. A single record per CDR3 protein comes from TCRdb applying MiXCR to the multiplex PCR reads. In the table there are some 68,000 distinct CDR3 sequences, under 80% of which are singletons. Notes on this clonotype: Its antigen is unidentified. Germline and junction disagree at one end, which may indicate a read error.

Overall study results and limits: Shorter survival was associated with higher TCR diversity in tumors.

Germline V lookup: CDR1 SGHDN, CDR2 FVKESK. This CDR3 is 14 amino acids long. The template was RNA from unsorted bulk tissue. More than 3 cm separated this lung sample from the edge of the tumor. This chain joins TRBV14 and TRBJ2-3, with D possibly matching TRBD2 (6 bases). The receptor was isolated from a man aged 55 to 70 with non-small cell lung cancer. Sequencing used distant non-tumor lung tissue. CDR3 sequence reads: CTSKGGISTDTLYF. CDR3 bases: TGTACCAGCAAGGGCGGGATTAGCACAGATACGCTGTATTTT.